This TCR beta chain is drawn from a study of cytomegalovirus exposure and HLA in healthy donors. About the study: The approximately 130 validation repertoires and the roughly 680 first-cohort repertoires shared a platform, a later analysis reported. Broader study findings: About 150 TCR beta chains were listed as cytomegalovirus-associated.

From the roughly 120-subject validation cohort, which was separate from the approximately 670-subject first cohort, the donors were drawn. About this clone itself: Its antigen is currently unknown.

This table comes from immunoSEQ multiplex PCR, and its TCRdb copy is limited to in-frame clones, with some not included. The sample gives some 110,000 clones, approximately 94% of which show up once; around 1.3% is in the top ten. Germline CDR1 and CDR2: SGHRS and YFSETQ. V was cut by 0 bases and J by 3 bases, with 5 bases left in between. This CDR3 is 13 amino acids long. The sequenced material came from PBMCs. The sequence derives from a woman under 30 in good health and CMV-seronegative. The V and J genes are TRBV5-1 and TRBJ2-3; tentative D call: TRBD1 (5 bases). The CDR3 DNA is TGCGCCAGCAGCTTGGACAGGACAGATACGCAGTATTTT. Residues: CASSLDRTDTQYF.